These 16 T cell receptor beta chains were all obtained from the same sample, sequenced in a study of shared clonotypes between healthy human individuals. Clones were sequenced by immunoSEQ multiplex PCR, and TCRdb holds only the in-frame ones, with some missing. The repertoire consists of 600,000 to 750,000 clones, with over 55% occurring once and the leading ten covering 1.8%. The sample taken for sequencing was memory CD4+ T cells sorted from blood. Stated subset: CD45RA-negative fraction. These TCRs come from a woman in her twenties or thirties in good health.

Details on this clone: Different DNA sequences within this sample yield the same CDR3. This rearrangement joins TRBV28 to TRBJ2-7, with a weak D call TRBD2 (5 bases). This CDR3 spans 13 amino acids. Germline V lookup: CDR1 MDHEN, CDR2 SYDVKM. V was cut by 2 bases and J by 2 bases, with 7 bases left in between. The CDR3, as DNA: TGTGCCAGCAGTTTAACTAGTCCCTACGAGCAGTACTTC. Translating it yields CASSLTSPYEQYF.

The chain carries TRBV25-1 and TRBJ2-1; D is possibly TRBD2 (5 bases). This CDR3 has 18 amino acids. The V and J ends lost 5 bases and 5 bases respectively, with 25 bases between them. Germline V gene data show CDR1 as MGHDK and CDR2 as SYGVNS. The CDR3 nucleotides are TGTGCCAGCAGTTCCTTTGATCGGACCCCGGGGTCCCACAATGAGCAGTTCTTC. Its protein product is CASSSFDRTPGSHNEQFF.

The chain carries TRBV5-1 and TRBJ2-2; 7 nucleotides match TRBD1. Trimming removed 0 bases from V and 3 bases from J; junction bases left unmatched: 5. This CDR3 is built from 16 residues. Germline V gives CDR1 SGHRS, CDR2 YFSETQ. The CDR3 is CASSLVGTADTGELFF. The CDR3 bases are TGCGCCAGCAGCTTGGTGGGGACAGCGGACACCGGGGAGCTGTTTTTT.

The chain recombines TRBV19 with TRBJ2-5; 7 bases are shared with TRBD1. CDR1 LNHDA and CDR2 SQIVND come from the germline V gene (reference sequence). This CDR3 has 12 amino acids. CDR3 DNA: TGTGCTTCCGGGACAGCACAAGAGACCCAGTACTTC. It encodes CASGTAQETQYF.

The gene calls are TRBV5-1 and TRBJ1-3; a weak D match, TRBD1 (5 bases). The CDR3 is 14 amino acids. Germline CDR1 reads SGHRS; CDR2 reads YFSETQ. Trimming took off 0 bases at V and 5 bases at J, with 9 bases between the two ends. The CDR3, as DNA: TGCGCCAGCAGCTTGGAGGGGACTAGAAACACCATATATTTT. It is translated as CASSLEGTRNTIYF.

This clone appeared once. The J gene is TRBJ2-1, the V gene TRBV2, with D perhaps TRBD1 (5 bases). This CDR3 spans 11 amino acids. CDR1 is SNHLY, CDR2 FYNNEI, per germline. The V and J ends lost 2 bases and 14 bases respectively, with 10 bases between them. The CDR3 nucleotides are TGTGCCAGCAGTGAAACGCAGGGAAAGTTCTTC. The encoded protein is CASSETQGKFF.

This rearrangement joins TRBV6-4 to TRBJ2-3, with 12 bases matching TRBD2. Germline V lookup: CDR1 MRHNA, CDR2 SNTAGT. This CDR3 is 17 amino acids long. Trimming removed 3 bases from V and 4 bases from J; junction bases left unmatched: 8. CDR3 coding DNA: TGTGCCAGCAGTGAACGACTAGCGGGAGTTTATTCAGATACGCAGTATTTT. Protein sequence: CASSERLAGVYSDTQYF.

Comment on this clone: The sample carries other DNA sequences with the same CDR3. The chain uses TRBV5-4 and TRBJ2-5, with 10 bases identical to TRBD2. CDR1 SGHNT and CDR2 YYREEE come from the germline V gene (reference sequence). J gave up 4 bases and V 4 bases, and 4 bases lay outside the gene matches. The CDR3 runs 14 residues. CDR3 nucleotide sequence: TGTGCCAGCAGCCTGCGGACTAGCGGAGAGACCCAGTACTTC. This sequence encodes CASSLRTSGETQYF.

A remark on this clone: This may be a read error, as it is one base from a much larger clone. CDR3 region: CASSLEGGYNEQFF. The CDR3 DNA reads TGCGCCAGCAGCCTGGAGGGCGGCTACAATGAGCAGTTCTTC. The gene calls are TRBV4-1 and TRBJ2-1; a possible D gene is TRBD2 (6 bases). Germline V lookup: CDR1 MGHRA, CDR2 YSYEKL. Trimming removed 4 bases from V and 3 bases from J, with 10 bases in between. The CDR3 contains 14 residues.

In the case of this clone: The same CDR3 also results from other DNA sequences found in this sample. The chain joins TRBV29-1 to TRBJ1-1; the D is unclear. Germline loops: CDR1 SQVTM, CDR2 ANQGSEA. The CDR3 is made up of 11 amino acids. Trimming pared 8 bases from V and 1 base from J, leaving 8 bases between. CDR3 DNA: TGCAGCTCCGGACGGAACACTGAAGCTTTCTTT. Its protein product is CSSGRNTEAFF.

This clone came up many times. The V and J genes are TRBV2 and TRBJ2-7, with 10 nucleotides matching TRBD2. This CDR3 comprises 17 residues. From germline, CDR1 is SNHLY and CDR2 FYNNEI. V lost 4 bases to trimming and J lost 0 bases; unmatched junction nucleotides: 9. The CDR3 reads CASSGHLAGVISYEQYF. CDR3 DNA sequence: TGTGCCAGCAGTGGCCACCTAGCGGGAGTTATCTCCTACGAGCAGTACTTC.

The table lists this clone with a few counts. The chain links TRBV5-4 to TRBJ2-5; 10 nucleotides align to TRBD2. This CDR3 contains 15 residues. Germline CDR1 is SGHNT and CDR2 is YYREEE (reference sequence). V was clipped by 4 bases and J by 5 bases; unmatched bases: 8. The CDR3 DNA reads TGTGCCAGCAGCCGAGCGGGAGGGCCGGGGGAGACCCAGTACTTC. Its translation: CASSRAGGPGETQYF.

This clone turned up a few times. Additional DNA sequences in this sample encode the identical CDR3. The chain links TRBV7-2 to TRBJ1-3; D call uncertain. In germline, CDR1 is SGHTA, CDR2 FQGNSA. CDR3 length: 14 amino acids. V lost 5 bases, J lost 0 bases, and 8 bases lay in between. CDR3 sequence (DNA): TGTGCCAGCAGCCCAACTATCTCTGGAAACACCATATATTTT. Its translation is CASSPTISGNTIYF.

This clone was detected a few times. The J gene is TRBJ2-7, the V gene TRBV28, with D unclear. Germline V lookup: CDR1 MDHEN, CDR2 SYDVKM. This CDR3 region has 15 residues. V was shortened by 7 bases and J by 3 bases, with 19 bases between the two germline ends. CDR3 amino acids: CASIPGSSGYYEQYF. The CDR3 DNA is TGTGCCAGCATCCCCGGGTCCAGTGGATACTACGAGCAGTACTTC. The full variable domain, completed using reference TRBV28 and TRBJ2-7, is DVKVTQSSRYLVKRTGEKVFLECVQDMDHENMFWYRQDPGLGLRLIYFSYDVKMKEKGDIPEGYSVSREKKERFSLILESASTNQTSMYLCASIPGSSGYYEQYFGPGTRLTVT.

The chain links TRBV7-6 to TRBJ2-1, with TRBD2 identical over 8 bases. The CDR3 spans 15 residues. V was clipped by 2 bases and J by 8 bases; unmatched bases: 8. Germline lookup yields CDR1 SGHVS and CDR2 FNYEAQ. As DNA, the CDR3 is TGTGCCAGCAGCTTAACGGGAGGGCCTACAGATGAGCAGTTCTTC. It yields the protein CASSLTGGPTDEQFF.

The J gene is TRBJ2-3, the V gene TRBV7-8; D is uncertain. Germline-derived CDR1 and CDR2 are SGHVS and FQNEAQ. The CDR3 has 14 amino acids. V was clipped by 5 bases and J by 1 base, with 10 bases between them. The CDR3 protein is CASSHLRGTDTQYF. CDR3 sequence (DNA): TGTGCCAGCAGCCACCTTCGGGGCACAGATACGCAGTATTTT.